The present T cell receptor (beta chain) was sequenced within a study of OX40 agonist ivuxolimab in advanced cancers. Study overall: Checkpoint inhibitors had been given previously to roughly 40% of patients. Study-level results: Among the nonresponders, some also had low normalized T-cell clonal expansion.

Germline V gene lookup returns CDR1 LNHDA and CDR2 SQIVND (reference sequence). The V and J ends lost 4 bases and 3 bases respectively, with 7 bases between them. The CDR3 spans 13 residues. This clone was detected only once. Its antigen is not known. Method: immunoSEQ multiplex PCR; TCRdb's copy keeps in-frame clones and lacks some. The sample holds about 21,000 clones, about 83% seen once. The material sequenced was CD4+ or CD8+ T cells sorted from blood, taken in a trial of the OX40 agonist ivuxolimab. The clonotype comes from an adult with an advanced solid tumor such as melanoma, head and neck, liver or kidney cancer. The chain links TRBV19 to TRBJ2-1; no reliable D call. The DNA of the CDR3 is TGTGCCAGTAGTAAGGGTATCTACAATGAGCAGTTCTTC. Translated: CASSKGIYNEQFF.